This TCR beta chain was recovered during a study of metastatic and nonmetastatic thyroid tumors. Across the whole study: Across peripheral blood and tumor or nodule tissue samples taken from malignant and benign thyroid patients, the repertoires were compared with one another. Study-wide points: Reported TCR beta diversity, measured in blood and tumor, was significantly higher for malignant thyroid tumors than for benign nodules.

With 0 bases removed from V and 7 bases from J, the gap between germline ends came to 13 bases. CDR3 length equals 14 residues. The V gene's germline CDR1 is DFQATT and CDR2 SNEGSKA (reference sequence). In regard to this clone: Its antigen remains unidentified.

TCRdb ran MiXCR on the PCR reads. The profile shows about 21,000 clones, roughly 30% of them singletons. All patients reached thyroid surgery having received no treatment beforehand. The clonotype originates from a male donor with papillary thyroid cancer or a benign thyroid nodule (not recorded which). Some clones in this sample may be carry-over from other donors' samples. This chain connects TRBV20-1 to TRBJ1-5; D may be TRBD1 (5 bases). The specimen was tumor tissue. Here the CDR3 reads CSARDGGGRQPQHF. CDR3 nucleotides: TGCAGTGCTAGAGATGGGGGGGGAAGGCAGCCCCAGCATTTT.